This TCR beta chain emerged from a study of shared clonotypes between healthy human individuals (dated by TCRdb to 2019 to 2021). At the level of the whole study: The cohort included a few men and a couple of women between 18 and 49 years of age. For each donor, CD4 naive and CD4 memory were each given three plates, CD8 naive was given two plates, and CD8 memory was given one plate. To estimate repertoire size and how much clonotype sharing occurs between individuals, the study deeply sequenced the blood TCR repertoires of several healthy adults. To increase sequencing depth and limit assay-specific biases, different laboratories used diverse techniques to prepare libraries and sequence TCR repertoires. Between about 0.9 and 8.9 billion PBMCs per donor were obtained by leukapheresis. Broader findings and caveats from the paper: Across a few donors, approximately 5% of naive CD4, over 3% of naive CD8, 2.3% of memory CD4, and 0.4% to 0.45% of memory CD8 clonotypes were shared. Because the study included a small number of donors, the genetic and exposure-history diversity represented was limited. Naive subsets generally had larger estimated clonotype richness than memory subsets. Sampling was restricted to blood, and TCR repertoires in tissue are likely to differ from TCR repertoires in blood. Compared with non-shared clonotypes, the clonotypes found in all four sorted-subset donors had higher generation probabilities. Rarefaction of sorted-subset datasets indicated incomplete sequencing despite the large sequencing depth. Pairwise subsampling indicated that sequencing depth was expected to affect the degree of clonotype sharing among donors.

For the CD8 naive samples, CD45RO-negative cells were positively selected for CCR7, yielding a CD45RA+CCR7+ population from which TemRA cells were excluded. Healthy HIV-negative adults with no recently reported acute infections or vaccinations were included as donors. Every donor was a Caucasian adult residing in Nashville, Tennessee, USA. After blood collection by leukapheresis, PBMCs were isolated using Ficoll-Histopaque density gradient centrifugation and then cryopreserved in the vapor phase of liquid nitrogen. Purity and quantity of every magnetically sorted T cell population were checked by analytical flow cytometry. From each sorted fraction, genomic DNA was isolated and quantified by UV absorbance on a Nanodrop 2000c. On this clone itself: Its antigen specificity is not known. No much larger clone is present one base from it, and per-base qualities are unavailable.

The CDR3 contains 15 residues, cysteine and phenylalanine counted. Only CDR3 DNA is held: 45 bases, read in frame from base 1. V has 3 bases trimmed and J has 7 bases trimmed; junction bases matching no gene number 7. Per the germline V gene, SGHTA is the CDR1 and FQGNSA is the CDR2. Using the deep immunoSEQ assay, multiplex PCR amplified TCR CDR3 regions from genomic DNA. Extracted genomic DNA from each cell subset was spread evenly across all wells of several immunoSEQ 96-well plates, with each plate serving as a replicate. For sorted subsets, approximately 210 ng of genomic DNA, equivalent to roughly 33,000 T cell genomes, went into each replicate PCR. Purified libraries were quantified with a Qubit 3.0 fluorometer, sized on a Bioanalyzer 2100, and re-quantified with the KAPA Library Quantification kit. A separate single-read 150-cycle Illumina NextSeq 550 flow cell was used to sequence each immunoSEQ 96-well plate. The original methods were these. Because only junctional sequences without quality scores were contained in the immunoSEQ output, filtering matching that applied to full-length reads could not be performed. To assign V/J genes and CDR3, sequences were annotated against IMGT germline references using PyIR, a Python wrapper for IgBLAST v1.9. Reads were removed for weak V/J assignments (E-value above 1e-6), missing CDR3, stop codons, out-of-frame junctions, or ambiguous translated residues. A V3J clonotype was defined by an identical inferred V gene, J gene, and CDR3 amino acid sequence. Percentage overlap between repertoires was calculated by dividing the number of shared unique clonotypes by the size of the smaller repertoire. Richness of each repertoire was evaluated using RTK rarefaction, the Chao1 estimator, and Recon v2.1 estimates of unobserved clonotypes. Generation probabilities were computed with OLGA for all TCRbeta clonotypes obtained by the gDNA method from four donors. The table was pulled from immuneACCESS by TCRdb, which kept in-frame rearrangements only. Such tables lose some clones; where checked, under half of the loss comes from unresolved V genes, and the rest has no known cause. V and J calls and clone size are given by that table; D and trimming were obtained from the DNA. This sample comprises hundreds of thousands of clones, about 90% of them detected only once. The top ten clones comprise approximately 22% of the sample.

Sequenced material: naive CD8+ T cells sorted from blood. The sample's cell subset or site label, decoded: CD45RA+CCR7+. Recombination joined TRBV7-2 with TRBJ2-2, with 8 bases matching TRBD1. The TCR comes from a man aged 25-45 years in good health. The CDR3 region has the sequence CASSFPGQAVGELFF. The nucleotide sequence is given as TGTGCCAGCAGCTTCCCGGGACAGGCCGTCGGGGAGCTGTTTTTT.